This TCR beta chain was sequenced in a study of blood T cells in healthy people across ages. For the second PCR, which ran for about 6 to 11 cycles, a sample-barcoded 5' primer and a J-beta primer mix were used. One entry per CDR3 protein, called by TCRdb with MiXCR from the 5' RACE reads. In the table there are 800,000 to 1,000,000 distinct CDR3 sequences, 40% to 60% of which are singletons. Trimming removed 9 bases at V and 3 bases at J, with 15 bases between. Looked up from germline, CDR1 is SEHNR and CDR2 is FQNEAQ (reference sequence). This CDR3 comprises 13 residues. The TCR sequence derives from a man younger than 40 in good health. V usage is TRBV7-9 and J usage is TRBJ2-7; tentatively, D is TRBD1 or TRBD2 (5 bases each). Sequencing was performed on blood. The CDR3 reads CASVEGKGYEQYF. CDR3 sequence (DNA): TGTGCCAGTGTCGAGGGGAAGGGCTACGAGCAGTACTTC. The full variable domain, completed using reference TRBV7-9 and TRBJ2-7, is DTGVSQNPRHKITKRGQNVTFRCDPISEHNRLYWYRQTLGQGPEFLTYFQNEAQLEKSRLLSDRFSAERPKGSFSTLEIQRTEQGDSAMYLCASVEGKGYEQYFGPGTRLTVT.